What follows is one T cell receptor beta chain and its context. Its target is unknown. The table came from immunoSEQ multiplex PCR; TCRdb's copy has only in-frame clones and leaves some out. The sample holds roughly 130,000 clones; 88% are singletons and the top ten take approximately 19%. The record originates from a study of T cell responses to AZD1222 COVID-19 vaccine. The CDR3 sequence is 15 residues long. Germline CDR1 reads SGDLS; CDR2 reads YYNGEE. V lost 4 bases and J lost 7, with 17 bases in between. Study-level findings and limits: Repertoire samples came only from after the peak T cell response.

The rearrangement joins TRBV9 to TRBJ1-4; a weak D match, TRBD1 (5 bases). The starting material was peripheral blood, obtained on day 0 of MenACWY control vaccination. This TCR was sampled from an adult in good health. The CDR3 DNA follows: TGTGCCAGCAGCCAGTTCGGGGCAACGATTGAAAAACTGTTTTTT. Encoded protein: CASSQFGATIEKLFF.